Given below is one T cell receptor beta chain in context. TCRdb recomputed calls from the RT-PCR reads with MiXCR, one row per CDR3 protein. This sample has 800,000 to 1,000,000 distinct CDR3 sequences, with more than 15% found just once. V trimming: 4 bases; J trimming: 0 bases; junction bases outside the gene matches: 5. The germline V gene encodes CDR1 SQVTM and CDR2 ANQGSEA. The CDR3 extends over 14 amino acids. The sample is drawn from a study of patients and donors after allogeneic stem cell transplantation. The clonotype comes from a human donor who was either an allogeneic HSCT recipient or a stem cell or donor lymphocyte infusion donor (not recorded which). It is not recorded whose cells these are; they may come from a transplant donor. J is TRBJ1-1 and V is TRBV29-1; 7 bases agree with TRBD1. The sample comprised blood, either unsorted or a sorted T cell fraction (not recorded which). CDR3 sequence: CSVVQGTMNTEAFF. The CDR3 DNA is TGCAGCGTTGTACAGGGGACCATGAACACTGAAGCTTTCTTT.